The 20 T cell receptor beta chains below come from one sample, sequenced in a study of blood T cells in healthy people across ages. It was with a sample-barcoded 5' primer and a J-beta primer mix that a second PCR of about 6 to 11 cycles was run. TCRdb called the 5' RACE reads again in MiXCR, with one record for every CDR3 protein. The sample lists about 1.8 million distinct CDR3 sequences; roughly 49% were seen once. Sequencing was done on a sample of blood. The receptor source for this set is a woman aged 40 to 50 in good health.

This clonotype was recorded a few times. The gene calls are TRBV27 and TRBJ2-6, with TRBD1 identical over 10 bases. The CDR3 totals 17 residues. Germline CDR1 and CDR2: MNHEY and SMNVEV (reference sequence). V dropped 3 bases and J dropped 2; count of bases not matched to a gene: 4. CDR3 sequence reads: CASSLGQGNAGANVLTF. DNA for the CDR3: TGTGCCAGCAGTTTGGGACAGGGGAATGCTGGGGCCAACGTCCTGACTTTC.

This clonotype is a singleton in its sample. The rearrangement links TRBV4-2 to TRBJ1-4; a weak D match, TRBD1 (5 bases). V shed 0 bases and J shed 6 bases, with 11 bases lying between them. Germline V lookup: CDR1 LGHNA, CDR2 YNFKEQ. This CDR3 is 15 amino acids long. CDR3 coding DNA: TGTGCCAGCAGCCAAGAAGCAGGGTATTATGAAAAACTGTTTTTT. Protein sequence: CASSQEAGYYEKLFF.

There are a few counts of this clonotype. This chain joins TRBV21-1 and TRBJ2-3; TRBD2, as called in the table, went unchecked against the DNA. TRBV21-1 is described as a pseudogene. CDR3 size: 16 residues. The CDR3 region has the DNA TGTGCCAACCATTCTAACGGGACTCTCACTCAAGATACGCAGTATTTT. Protein product: CANHSNGTLTQDTQYF.

The chain is built from TRBV29-1 and TRBJ2-4, with 8 bases aligning to TRBD1. The J call may be in error: the DNA end matches TRBJ2-7 better. The CDR3 has 13 residues. CDR1 and CDR2 (germline): SQVTM, ANQGSEA. The CDR3 spells CSVEGDRKNEQYF. CDR3 coding DNA: TGCAGCGTTGAAGGGGACAGGAAAAACGAGCAGTACTTC.

The chain is built from TRBV12-3 or TRBV12-4 and TRBJ1-5; weak D call: TRBD1 (5 bases). CDR3 size: 13 residues. V lost 1 base and J 13 bases, leaving 14 bases between the germline ends. The CDR3 region is CASSLGRDDRQHF. The CDR3 region has the DNA TGTGCCAGCAGTTTAGGCAGGGACGACAGACAGCATTTT.

Concerning this clonotype: Compared with germline, one end of the junction differs, possibly owing to a read error. This chain joins TRBV20-1 and TRBJ2-5, with D perhaps TRBD2 (5 bases). The CDR3 contains 15 residues. Germline loops: CDR1 DFQATT, CDR2 SNEGSKA (reference sequence). For the CDR3, the DNA is TGCAGTGCTAGAGATCCAAGCGGTCTGCAAGAGACCCGGTACTTC. It yields the protein CSARDPSGLQETRYF.

The CDR3: CSASTGDNSPLHF. DNA for the CDR3: TGCAGTGCTTCGACAGGGGACAATTCACCCCTCCACTTT. V usage is TRBV20-1 and J usage is TRBJ1-6, with 8 bases aligning to TRBD1. Germline values: CDR1 DFQATT, CDR2 SNEGSKA (reference sequence). V trimming: 5 bases; J trimming: 7 bases; junction bases outside the gene matches: 4. This CDR3 contains 13 residues.

This clonotype was detected only a few times. The chain employs TRBV6-5 and TRBJ2-5; no definite D call. The germline gives CDR1 MNHEY, CDR2 SVGAGI. V lost 6 bases, J lost 1 base, and 12 bases lay in between. The length of the CDR3 is 14 residues. The CDR3: CASSPWRSQETQYF. The CDR3 nucleotides read TGTGCCAGCAGCCCCTGGCGGAGCCAAGAGACCCAGTACTTC.

This chain links TRBV10-1 with TRBJ1-2, with TRBD1 identical over 8 bases. Germline CDR1 WNHNN, CDR2 SYGVQD (reference sequence). This CDR3 region has 14 residues. Losses at the gene ends were 0 bases for V and 7 bases for J; bases not matched to a gene: 4. In DNA, the CDR3 is TGCGCCAGCAGTGAGTCAGGCAGGGGGCCTGGCTACACCTTC. Amino acids: CASSESGRGPGYTF.

This clonotype was recorded a few times. The gene calls are TRBV10-3 and TRBJ2-5; TRBD2 agrees at 9 bases. The V segment lost 2 bases and the J segment 5 bases; nucleotides outside the gene matches: 9. The CDR3 totals 16 residues. Germline values: CDR1 ENHRY, CDR2 SYGVKD. For the CDR3, the DNA is TGTGCCATCAGTGAGCCGGGACTAGCTTCGGGTGAGACCCAGTACTTC. Its translation is CAISEPGLASGETQYF.

The chain links TRBV27 to TRBJ2-6, with 7 bases lining up with TRBD1. CDR1 is MNHEY and CDR2 is SMNVEV in the germline V gene (reference sequence). This CDR3 contains 16 residues. J gave up 3 bases and V 3 bases, and 5 bases lay outside the gene matches. In DNA, the CDR3 is TGTGCCAGCAGTTTTCAAAGGGGGCTTGGGGCCAACGTCCTGACTTTC. Amino acid sequence: CASSFQRGLGANVLTF.

In its sample, this clonotype was seen a few times. The chain recombines TRBV29-1 with TRBJ2-1, with D perhaps TRBD1 (5 bases). Germline lookup yields CDR1 SQVTM and CDR2 ANQGSEA. The CDR3 is 11 residues long. This CDR3 is CTTVGHNEQFF. The CDR3, as DNA: TGCACCACTGTGGGGCACAATGAGCAGTTCTTC.

With regard to this clonotype: This clone may be a read error of a much larger clone one base away. V gene TRBV7-2 combines with J gene TRBJ2-5; D possibly corresponds to TRBD1 (6 bases). The CDR3 spans 16 residues. Germline V gene sequence: CDR1 SGHTA, CDR2 FQGNSA. V gave up 2 bases and J gave up 4 bases, with 17 bases separating them. CDR3 bases: TGTGCCAGCAGCTTAACCGGACAGAACTACCGAGAGACCCAGTACTTC. This translates into CASSLTGQNYRETQYF.

This chain connects TRBV9 to TRBJ1-2; the D gene is possibly TRBD1 (6 bases). Germline-derived CDR1 and CDR2 are SGDLS and YYNGEE. The germline V and J ends were trimmed by 0 bases and 8 bases, with 14 bases remaining between them. This CDR3 region has 14 residues. The CDR3 DNA sequence: TGTGCCAGCAGCGTAGCTATTCGGGGGGGCGGCTACACCTTC. This translates into CASSVAIRGGGYTF.

This clonotype was recorded a few times. This sequence joins TRBV15 and TRBJ2-5, with D perhaps TRBD2 (6 bases). The germline V and J ends were trimmed by 5 bases and 3 bases, with 13 bases remaining between them. The CDR3 contains 14 residues. Germline V gene sequence: CDR1 LNHNV, CDR2 YYDKDF (reference sequence). The DNA of the CDR3 is TGTGCCACCAGCCCCCTCGAGCGGGAAGAGACCCAGTACTTC. It codes for CATSPLEREETQYF.

This clonotype showed up just once. This chain connects TRBV6-2 or TRBV6-3 to TRBJ2-1; D may correspond to TRBD1 or TRBD2 (5 bases each). CDR1 and CDR2 (germline): MNHEY, SVGEGT. Trimming stripped 2 bases from V and 4 bases from J, with 18 bases between. The CDR3 has 17 residues. The chain's CDR3 is CASSYPRTGQPYNEQFF. The CDR3 nucleotides read TGTGCCAGCAGTTACCCCCGAACGGGGCAGCCTTACAATGAGCAGTTCTTC.

The V and J genes are TRBV6-2 or TRBV6-3 and TRBJ2-5; 7 nucleotides match TRBD1. The CDR3 loop spans 16 amino acids. With 6 bases clipped from V and 1 base from J, the junction kept 11 bases outside the gene matches. Germline-derived CDR1 and CDR2 are MNHEY and SVGEGT. The CDR3 is CASSWTRTGLQETQYF. The CDR3 DNA sequence: TGTGCCAGCAGCTGGACACGGACAGGACTCCAAGAGACCCAGTACTTC.

J is TRBJ1-2 and V is TRBV6-5; no clear D gene. This CDR3 is 17 amino acids long. Looked up from germline, CDR1 is MNHEY and CDR2 is SVGAGI. Trimming took off 1 base at V and 5 bases at J, with 20 bases between the two ends. The CDR3 DNA sequence: TGTGCCAGCAGTTACTGGTCGGCGGGAGGTGTACGATATGGCTACACCTTC. As protein: CASSYWSAGGVRYGYTF.

In its sample, this clonotype was seen a few times. The chain has TRBV20-1 and TRBJ2-7; a possible D gene is TRBD1 (5 bases). The CDR3 has 15 amino acids. From germline, CDR1 is DFQATT and CDR2 SNEGSKA (reference sequence). The V and J ends lost 3 bases and 1 base respectively, with 16 bases between them. The CDR3 reads CSARISEGASYEQYF. In DNA form, the CDR3 reads TGCAGTGCTAGGATATCAGAAGGGGCATCCTACGAGCAGTACTTC.

Only a few counts were recorded for this clonotype. The chain recombines TRBV28 with TRBJ1-5, with D perhaps matching TRBD1 (5 bases). Germline CDR1 and CDR2: MDHEN and SYDVKM. V lost 5 bases and J lost 2, with 13 bases in between. The CDR3 is 15 residues long. The CDR3 DNA reads as TGTGCCAGCAGTACCGGGGCCGCAGGCAATCAGCCCCAGCATTTT. Translation gives CASSTGAAGNQPQHF.